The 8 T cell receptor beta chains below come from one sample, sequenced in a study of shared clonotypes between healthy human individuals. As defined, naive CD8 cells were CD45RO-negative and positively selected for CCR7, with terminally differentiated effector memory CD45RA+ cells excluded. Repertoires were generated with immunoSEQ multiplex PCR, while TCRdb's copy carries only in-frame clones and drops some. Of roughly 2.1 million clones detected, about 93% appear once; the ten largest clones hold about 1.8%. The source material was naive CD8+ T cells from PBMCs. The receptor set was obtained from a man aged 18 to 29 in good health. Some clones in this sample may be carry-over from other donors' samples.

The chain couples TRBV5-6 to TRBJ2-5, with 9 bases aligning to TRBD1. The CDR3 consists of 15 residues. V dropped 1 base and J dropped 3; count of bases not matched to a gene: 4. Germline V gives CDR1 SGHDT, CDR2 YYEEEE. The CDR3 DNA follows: TGTGCCAGCAGCTTGACGGGACAGGGTAAAGAGACCCAGTACTTC. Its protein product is CASSLTGQGKETQYF.

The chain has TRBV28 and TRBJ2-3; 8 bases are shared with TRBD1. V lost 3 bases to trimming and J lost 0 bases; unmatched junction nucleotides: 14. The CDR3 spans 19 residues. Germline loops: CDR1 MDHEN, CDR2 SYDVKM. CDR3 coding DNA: TGTGCCAGCAGTTTGGGGCCAGGGGGCCAACAAGTAAGCACAGATACGCAGTATTTT. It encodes CASSLGPGGQQVSTDTQYF.

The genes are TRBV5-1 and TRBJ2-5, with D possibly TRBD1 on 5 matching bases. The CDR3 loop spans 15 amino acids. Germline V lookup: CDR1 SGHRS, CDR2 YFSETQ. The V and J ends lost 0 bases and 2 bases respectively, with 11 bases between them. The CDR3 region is CASSLGGPPQETQYF. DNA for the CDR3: TGCGCCAGCAGCTTGGGGGGCCCGCCACAAGAGACCCAGTACTTC.

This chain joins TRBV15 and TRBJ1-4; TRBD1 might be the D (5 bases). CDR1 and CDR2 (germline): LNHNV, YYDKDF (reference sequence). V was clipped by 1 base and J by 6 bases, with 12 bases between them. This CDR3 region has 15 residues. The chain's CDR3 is CATSRGRGTDEKLFF. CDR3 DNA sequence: TGTGCCACCAGCAGAGGACGGGGGACGGATGAAAAACTGTTTTTT.

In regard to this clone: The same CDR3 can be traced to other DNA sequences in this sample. The CDR3 sequence is CASSRGGFQETQYF. The CDR3 DNA is TGTGCCAGCAGCCGAGGGGGCTTCCAAGAGACCCAGTACTTC. V and J are TRBV28 and TRBJ2-5, with 7 bases fitting TRBD1. Per germline, CDR1 MDHEN and CDR2 SYDVKM. V lost 6 bases to trimming and J lost 1 base; unmatched junction nucleotides: 5. The CDR3 covers 14 residues.

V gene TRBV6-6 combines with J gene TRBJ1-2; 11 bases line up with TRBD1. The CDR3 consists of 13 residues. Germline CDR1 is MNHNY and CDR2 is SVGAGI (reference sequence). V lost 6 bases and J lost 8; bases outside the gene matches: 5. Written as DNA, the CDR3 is TGTGCCAGCAGCCCGGGACAGGGGGAAGGCTACACCTTC. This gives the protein CASSPGQGEGYTF.

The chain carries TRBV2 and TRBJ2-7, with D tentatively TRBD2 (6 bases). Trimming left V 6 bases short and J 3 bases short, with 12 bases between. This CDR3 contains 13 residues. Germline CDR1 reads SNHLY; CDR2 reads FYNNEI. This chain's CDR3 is CASSSGTYYEQYF. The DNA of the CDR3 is TGTGCCAGCAGCTCCGGGACTTACTACGAGCAGTACTTC.

The CDR3 loop is CASSTRGGDYGYTF. The CDR3 region has the DNA TGTGCCAGCAGTACAAGGGGGGGGGACTATGGCTACACCTTC. This chain connects TRBV27 to TRBJ1-2; D is possibly TRBD1 (6 bases). Trimming took 5 bases from V and 3 from J, leaving 13 bases between them. The CDR3 spans 14 residues. Looked up from germline, CDR1 is MNHEY and CDR2 is SMNVEV (reference sequence).